The 26 T cell receptor beta chains below all came from one sample that was sequenced in a study of radiotherapy plus CTLA-4 blockade in lung cancer. Profiling relied on immunoSEQ multiplex PCR, and the TCRdb table lists in-frame clones only, not all of them. The sample consists of about 43,000 clones, approximately 67% of them appearing once. The material sequenced was peripheral blood, taken from a patient treated with radiotherapy plus ipilimumab. These receptors originate from a human donor with non-small cell lung cancer who had a partial response to radiotherapy plus ipilimumab.

Details on this clone: Additional DNA sequences in this sample encode the identical CDR3. V usage is TRBV2 and J usage is TRBJ1-5; no reliable D call. The CDR3 is made up of 13 amino acids. CDR1 and CDR2 (germline): SNHLY, FYNNEI. Trimming removed 1 base at V and 7 bases at J, with 8 bases between. The CDR3 is CASSEGLWQPQHF. The CDR3 DNA follows: TGTGCCAGCAGTGAAGGGCTTTGGCAGCCCCAGCATTTT.

V and J are TRBV2 and TRBJ2-5; D is perhaps TRBD2 (5 bases). Per the germline V gene, CDR1 is SNHLY and CDR2 is FYNNEI. V was clipped by 7 bases and J by 2 bases, with 8 bases between them. The CDR3 loop spans 12 amino acids. The CDR3 loop reads CASNQRQETQYF. The CDR3 DNA follows: TGTGCCAGCAATCAGCGGCAAGAGACCCAGTACTTC.

This clone was counted only a few times. V gene TRBV6-6 combines with J gene TRBJ2-7; 7 bases are a match to TRBD1. The CDR3 runs to 13 residues. Trimming at V came to 0 bases and at J to 6 bases, leaving 2 bases not matched to a gene. Per germline, CDR1 MNHNY and CDR2 SVGAGI (reference sequence). In DNA, the CDR3 is TGTGCCAGCAGTTACTCGGGGACAGTCGAGCAGTACTTC. Translating gives CASSYSGTVEQYF.

This clone was recorded a few times. V usage is TRBV5-1 and J usage is TRBJ2-3; 7 bases are shared with TRBD2. The V and J ends lost 0 bases and 5 bases, in that order; junction bases with no gene match: 12. Germline values: CDR1 SGHRS, CDR2 YFSETQ. This CDR3 region has 17 residues. The CDR3 sequence is CASSLGLLARMVDTQYF. CDR3 coding DNA: TGCGCCAGCAGCTTGGGGCTACTAGCGCGGATGGTAGATACGCAGTATTTT. Full variable domain (remainder filled in from reference TRBV5-1 and TRBJ2-3): KAGVTQTPRYLIKTRGQQVTLSCSPISGHRSVSWYQQTPGQGLQFLFEYFSETQRNKGNFPGRFSGRQFSNSRSEMNVSTLELGDSALYLCASSLGLLARMVDTQYFGPGTRLTVL.

The chain links TRBV6-6 to TRBJ2-1; 9 positions match TRBD2. This CDR3 contains 15 residues. Germline loops: CDR1 MNHNY, CDR2 SVGAGI (reference sequence). V was pared by 7 bases and J by 2 bases, with 6 bases of the junction left unmatched. Here the CDR3 reads CASTNKRGAYNEQFF. In DNA form, the CDR3 reads TGTGCCAGCACAAACAAGCGGGGGGCCTACAATGAGCAGTTCTTC.

V is TRBV6-1 and J is TRBJ1-2; 9 bases map to TRBD1. Per germline, CDR1 MNHNS and CDR2 SASEGT. The V segment lost 9 bases and the J segment 8 bases; nucleotides outside the gene matches: 16. There are 15 residues in the CDR3. CDR3 DNA sequence: TGTGCCAGGGGACTCCCGGGGACAGGGAGGGGAGGCTACACCTTC. Protein: CARGLPGTGRGGYTF.

The chain has TRBV5-1 and TRBJ2-1; 13 bases match TRBD2. The ends lost 3 bases at V and 5 bases at J; junction bases unmatched: 2. CDR3 length equals 15 residues. In germline, CDR1 is SGHRS, CDR2 YFSETQ. In DNA, the CDR3 is TGCGCCAGCAGCTGGACTAGCGGGAGCAACAATGAGCAGTTCTTC. Protein sequence: CASSWTSGSNNEQFF.

The V call is TRBV7-2, the J call TRBJ1-1; TRBD1 agrees at 8 bases. V trimming: 5 bases; J trimming: 4 bases; junction bases outside the gene matches: 9. Per the germline V gene, CDR1 is SGHTA and CDR2 is FQGNSA. The CDR3 totals 15 residues. CDR3 DNA sequence: TGTGCCAGCAGCCTCGCAGGGGGCGGGGGCACTGAAGCTTTCTTT. This sequence encodes CASSLAGGGGTEAFF.

Judged by abundance, this clone is medium-sized. The chain carries TRBV7-9 and TRBJ2-7; 10 nucleotides match TRBD2. There are 14 residues in the CDR3. V lost 7 bases, J lost 3 bases, and 6 bases stayed unmatched. Germline-derived CDR1 and CDR2 are SEHNR and FQNEAQ (reference sequence). DNA for the CDR3: TGTGCCAGCACTCTAGCGGGAGTAAACTACGAGCAGTACTTC. Amino acids: CASTLAGVNYEQYF. Full variable domain (remainder filled in from reference TRBV7-9 and TRBJ2-7): DTGVSQNPRHKITKRGQNVTFRCDPISEHNRLYWYRQTLGQGPEFLTYFQNEAQLEKSRLLSDRFSAERPKGSFSTLEIQRTEQGDSAMYLCASTLAGVNYEQYFGPGTRLTVT.

This chain uses TRBV7-9 with TRBJ1-3, with D tentatively TRBD1 (6 bases). This CDR3 is built from 12 residues. Germline V gives CDR1 SEHNR, CDR2 FQNEAQ (reference sequence). The germline V and J ends were trimmed by 8 bases and 7 bases, with 12 bases remaining between them. The CDR3: CASQQGSNTIYF. Written as DNA, the CDR3 is TGTGCCAGCCAACAGGGTAGTAACACCATATATTTT.

This clone was seen just once. The chain uses TRBV18 and TRBJ1-5, with a possible D match to TRBD1 (5 bases). Germline V CDR1 and CDR2: KGHSH, LQKENI. The CDR3 extends over 14 amino acids. Trimming stripped 8 bases from V and 5 bases from J, with 16 bases between. Here the CDR3 reads CASAPRGRDQPQHF. CDR3 coding DNA: TGTGCCAGCGCCCCTAGGGGTCGGGATCAGCCCCAGCATTTT.

The chain carries TRBV11-2 and TRBJ2-7, with 11 bases aligning to TRBD2. The germline gives CDR1 SGHAT, CDR2 FQNNGV. The CDR3 runs 16 residues. With 1 base clipped from V and 5 bases from J, the junction kept 7 bases outside the gene matches. CDR3 amino acids: CASSLVFSSGRNEQYF. In nucleotides, the CDR3 is TGTGCCAGCAGCTTAGTCTTTTCTAGCGGGAGGAACGAGCAGTACTTC.

This clone came up once. V gene TRBV5-6 combines with J gene TRBJ1-1; the D gene is possibly TRBD1 (5 bases). The CDR3 loop spans 14 amino acids. V gave up 3 bases and J gave up 4 bases, with 13 bases separating them. The germline gives CDR1 SGHDT, CDR2 YYEEEE. CDR3: CASSSGPGPTEAFF. The CDR3 region has the DNA TGTGCCAGCAGCTCGGGCCCAGGGCCCACTGAAGCTTTCTTT.

The chain links TRBV5-4 to TRBJ2-1; D remains ambiguous. CDR1 and CDR2 (germline): SGHNT, YYREEE (reference sequence). Trimming removed 6 bases from V and 0 bases from J, with 16 bases in between. The CDR3 has 16 amino acids. This CDR3 reads CASTPGGVSSYNEQFF. The CDR3 DNA follows: TGTGCCAGCACCCCTGGCGGAGTGAGCTCCTACAATGAGCAGTTCTTC.

This sequence joins TRBV15 and TRBJ2-1; TRBD1 matches at 10 bases. This CDR3 region has 17 residues. Unmatched junction bases numbered 6, after V lost 0 bases and J lost 4 bases. The germline V gene has CDR1 LNHNV and CDR2 YYDKDF (reference sequence). The CDR3 reads CATSRDFGTGVYNEQFF. CDR3 DNA sequence: TGTGCCACCAGCAGAGACTTTGGGACAGGGGTTTACAATGAGCAGTTCTTC.

The V call is TRBV6-6, the J call TRBJ2-1; TRBD2 is a possible D gene (6 bases). The CDR3 totals 15 residues. V was cut by 6 bases and J by 6 bases, with 18 bases left in between. Germline CDR1 MNHNY, CDR2 SVGAGI (reference sequence). The CDR3 loop is CASSPVGQGGNEQFF. The DNA for the CDR3 is TGTGCCAGCAGCCCCGTCGGCCAGGGAGGCAATGAGCAGTTCTTC.

The V and J genes are TRBV9 and TRBJ1-2; 10 bases match TRBD1. The CDR3 contains 17 residues. Germline CDR1 and CDR2: SGDLS and YYNGEE. The V segment lost 2 bases and the J segment 5 bases; nucleotides outside the gene matches: 12. DNA for the CDR3: TGTGCCAGCAGCGTCTCCCGGGACAGGGGAAACTCTTATGGCTACACCTTC. This codes for CASSVSRDRGNSYGYTF.

The chain joins TRBV5-1 to TRBJ2-1; D perhaps matches TRBD2 (6 bases). CDR1 is SGHRS, CDR2 YFSETQ, per germline. V was clipped by 0 bases and J by 7 bases, with 14 bases between them. The CDR3 is 15 amino acids. The CDR3 spells CASSLARAAGNEQFF. The CDR3 coding sequence is TGCGCCAGCAGCTTGGCCCGGGCGGCGGGAAATGAGCAGTTCTTC.

The rearrangement uses TRBV6-5 and TRBJ1-2, with D perhaps matching TRBD1 (6 bases). The germline CDR1 and CDR2 sequences are MNHEY and SVGAGI. V dropped 6 bases and J dropped 7 bases, with 12 bases sitting between them. This CDR3 contains 12 residues. CDR3 sequence: CASSHSGAGYTF. The CDR3 coding sequence is TGTGCCAGCAGCCACTCAGGGGCTGGCTACACCTTC.

This clone was observed a handful of times. This chain links TRBV7-6 with TRBJ2-7, with 9 bases that match TRBD1. The CDR3 consists of 15 residues. Losses at the gene ends were 4 bases for V and 6 bases for J; bases not matched to a gene: 10. Germline V gene sequence: CDR1 SGHVS, CDR2 FNYEAQ. CDR3 in amino acids: CASSSGGQGWGEQYF. In nucleotides, the CDR3 is TGTGCCAGCAGCTCCGGAGGACAGGGGTGGGGCGAGCAGTACTTC.

This clone was detected many times. This chain links TRBV19 with TRBJ1-5; a possible D gene is TRBD1 (6 bases). Germline assignment: CDR1 LNHDA and CDR2 SQIVND (reference sequence). V dropped 1 base and J dropped 5 bases, with 15 bases sitting between them. The CDR3 length is 16 residues. This CDR3 is CASSIVGAVEYQPQHF. CDR3 DNA: TGTGCCAGTAGTATAGTGGGGGCAGTCGAATATCAGCCCCAGCATTTT.

This clone was observed a single time. The CDR3 loop reads CASSARGTAGVAPLHF. As DNA, the CDR3 is TGTGCCAGCAGCGCCCGAGGGACGGCGGGAGTGGCACCCCTCCACTTT. The chain uses TRBV9 and TRBJ1-6, with D perhaps TRBD1 (5 bases). The V end was cut by 3 bases, the J end by 11 bases, with 21 bases between. Germline CDR1 reads SGDLS; CDR2 reads YYNGEE. The CDR3 loop spans 16 amino acids. The variable domain in full, completed from reference TRBV9 and TRBJ1-6, reads DSGVTQTPKHLITATGQRVTLRCSPRSGDLSVYWYQQSLDQGLQFLIQYYNGEERAKGNILERFSAQQFPDLHSELNLSSLELGDSALYFCASSARGTAGVAPLHFGNGTRLTVT.

The V call is TRBV11-2, the J call TRBJ2-5, with TRBD2 matching 13 bases. The germline V gene encodes CDR1 SGHAT and CDR2 FQNNGV. The junction had 12 bases not matched to a gene; V was cut back by 2 bases and J by 9 bases. CDR3 length: 17 residues. The CDR3 DNA follows: TGTGCCAGCAGCTTAACTAGCGGGAGGGGTGTCCGAGTGGCCCAGTACTTC. Translated, it gives CASSLTSGRGVRVAQYF.

This clone showed up just a few times. V and J are TRBV30 and TRBJ1-2, with D maybe TRBD1 (5 bases). Between the trimmed V and J ends, which lost 2 bases and 3 bases, there was a span of 10 bases. This CDR3 has 13 residues. Germline assignment: CDR1 GTSNPN and CDR2 SVGIG (reference sequence). The CDR3 reads CAWSTPGDYGYTF. The CDR3 DNA sequence: TGTGCCTGGAGTACTCCGGGGGACTATGGCTACACCTTC.

The chain recombines TRBV9 with TRBJ1-6; D is unresolved. The CDR3 is made up of 15 amino acids. V was trimmed by 0 bases and J by 3 bases, leaving 7 bases between them. The V gene's germline CDR1 is SGDLS and CDR2 YYNGEE. The CDR3 region is CASSVESYYNSPLHF. The CDR3 DNA is TGTGCCAGCAGCGTAGAGAGTTACTATAATTCACCCCTCCACTTT.

V is TRBV4-2 and J is TRBJ2-5, with 9 bases aligning to TRBD2. The J segment lost 7 bases and the V segment lost 0 bases, leaving 6 bases of the junction unmatched. CDR1 and CDR2 (germline): LGHNA, YNFKEQ. The CDR3 extends over 15 amino acids. The CDR3 DNA reads as TGTGCCAGCAGCCAAGATCAAGCGGGAGGCACGACCCAGTACTTC. Translating gives CASSQDQAGGTTQYF.